Detailed here is one TCR beta chain. Its matching antigen is unknown. The sample originates from a study of cytomegalovirus exposure and HLA in healthy donors. Study overall: Early on, a data release was issued that held 85 million to 95 million unique TCRs from HLA-typed donors. Study-wide results and limits: Reported performance of the classifier showed diagnosis of cytomegalovirus status with high specificity and sensitivity.

The CDR3 has 18 amino acids. PCR was performed using 60 Vbeta and 13 Jbeta primers. Here immunoSEQ multiplex PCR was the method, and the copy in TCRdb shows in-frame clones only, minus some. The data contain approximately 130,000 clones, 65% to 85% of them seen just once; the ten biggest clones take up roughly 1.9%. At the time of sampling, donors were nominally healthy, though unrecorded immune exposures were likely. The chain uses TRBV7-5 and TRBJ2-6; no DNA check was done on the table's D call, TRBD1. TRBV7-5 is a pseudogene locus. The sequence derives from a woman aged 40 to 50 in good health and CMV-seronegative. Sequenced: PBMCs. This CDR3 is CVRSLTVPDFSGANVLTF. The CDR3 bases are TGTGTCAGAAGCTTAACAGTTCCGGATTTCTCAGGGGCCAACGTCCTGACTTTC.